Presented here are 9 T cell receptor beta chains from one specimen sequenced in a study of T cell responses to AZD1222 COVID-19 vaccine. The table came from immunoSEQ multiplex PCR; TCRdb's copy has only in-frame clones and leaves some out. Among around 200,000 clones, roughly 93% were seen once, and the ten largest hold around 0.97%. Sample: peripheral blood, taken 28 days after the second dose of the MenACWY control vaccine. These receptors came from an adult who received the MenACWY meningococcal vaccine as a control.

This clone was seen only once. The chain recombines TRBV20-1 with TRBJ1-1, with 7 positions matching TRBD1. Looked up from germline, CDR1 is DFQATT and CDR2 is SNEGSKA (reference sequence). The CDR3 is 11 residues long. V trimming: 6 bases; J trimming: 8 bases; junction bases outside the gene matches: 6. In DNA, the CDR3 is TGCAGTGCGGATCCAGGGGGGGAAGCTTTCTTT. Translation gives CSADPGGEAFF.

The J gene is TRBJ1-2, the V gene TRBV7-8, with a possible D match to TRBD1 (5 bases). This CDR3 is 15 amino acids long. CDR1 is SGHVS and CDR2 is FQNEAQ in the germline V gene. Trimming removed 5 bases at V and 0 bases at J, with 13 bases between. CDR3 sequence (DNA): TGTGCCAGCAGCATACGGGACGGCTCTAACTATGGCTACACCTTC. Amino acid sequence: CASSIRDGSNYGYTF.

This chain connects TRBV6-4 to TRBJ1-2; maybe TRBD1 (6 bases). The CDR3 sequence is 14 residues long. Trimming removed 6 bases at V and 5 bases at J, with 16 bases between. Germline CDR1 MRHNA, CDR2 SNTAGT. The CDR3 bases are TGTGCCAGCAGGCCCGGGGGCGGGCCGTATGGCTACACCTTC. The encoded protein is CASRPGGGPYGYTF.

A note on this clone: Other DNA sequences from this sample encode an identical CDR3 as well. The rearrangement joins TRBV5-1 to TRBJ1-6, with TRBD1 as a possible D gene (5 bases). CDR3 size: 15 residues. Trimming took off 4 bases at V and 9 bases at J, with 17 bases between the two ends. Germline V CDR1 and CDR2: SGHRS, YFSETQ. The CDR3 is CASSPQGPSFSPLHF. CDR3 coding DNA: TGCGCCAGCAGCCCCCAGGGCCCATCCTTTTCACCCCTCCACTTT.

The chain carries TRBV2 and TRBJ2-2; TRBD1 agrees at 10 bases. This CDR3 has 16 amino acids. V was pared by 5 bases and J by 6 bases, with 9 bases of the junction left unmatched. The V gene's germline CDR1 is SNHLY and CDR2 FYNNEI. DNA for the CDR3: TGTGCCAGCAGTTGGGGTGGGACAGGGGTGGCCGGGGAGCTGTTTTTT. This translates into CASSWGGTGVAGELFF.

Only one count was recorded for this clone. The chain is built from TRBV9 and TRBJ1-5; 8 positions match TRBD1. CDR3 length equals 15 residues. The J segment lost 7 bases and the V segment lost 3 bases, leaving 9 bases of the junction unmatched. The V gene's germline CDR1 is SGDLS and CDR2 YYNGEE. The CDR3 here is CASSATAGGGQPQHF. In DNA, the CDR3 is TGTGCCAGCAGCGCCACGGCAGGGGGCGGGCAGCCCCAGCATTTT.

The J gene is TRBJ2-3, the V gene TRBV5-1, with 7 bases matching TRBD2. With V trimmed by 3 bases and J by 5 bases, 6 bases remained unmatched. Germline values: CDR1 SGHRS, CDR2 YFSETQ. The CDR3 contains 14 residues. CDR3 amino acids: CASSSRTRVDTQYF. The CDR3 region has the DNA TGCGCCAGCAGCTCCAGGACTAGGGTAGATACGCAGTATTTT.

This clone was detected once. The V call is TRBV19, the J call TRBJ2-7; D gene unclear. Trimming took 4 bases from V and 3 from J, leaving 4 bases between them. The CDR3 runs 11 residues. Germline V gene sequence: CDR1 LNHDA, CDR2 SQIVND (reference sequence). The CDR3 loop is CASSTVYEQYF. The CDR3 nucleotides read TGTGCCAGTAGTACTGTCTACGAGCAGTACTTC.

The V and J genes are TRBV7-6 and TRBJ1-1; perhaps TRBD1 as D (6 bases). Per the germline V gene, CDR1 is SGHVS and CDR2 is FNYEAQ. This CDR3 spans 17 amino acids. The V end was cut by 5 bases, the J end by 1 base, with 20 bases between. The CDR3 region is CASSDQGRPRWNTEAFF. The CDR3 DNA sequence: TGTGCCAGCAGCGACCAGGGGCGCCCCCGATGGAACACTGAAGCTTTCTTT.